This T cell receptor beta chain was profiled in a study of T cell responses to AZD1222 COVID-19 vaccine. Overall study findings and caveats: Sampling captured repertoires only after the peak T cell response.

Some clones are missing from TCRdb's copy, which holds only in-frame ones; the method was immunoSEQ multiplex PCR. The sample carries about 180,000 clones, 80% to 95% recorded once. About this clone itself: Its antigen remains unknown.

Pooling was applied to second doses at about 4 or about 12 weeks. The length of the CDR3 is 16 residues. Germline-derived CDR1 and CDR2 are LGHNA and YNFKEQ. The V gene lost 3 bases and the J gene lost 4 bases, with 16 bases spanning the gap. The specimen was peripheral blood, collected 28 days after the second AZD1222 dose. The clonotype was recovered from an adult who received the AZD1222 COVID-19 vaccine. This rearrangement joins TRBV4-2 to TRBJ1-3; D might be TRBD1 (5 bases). The CDR3 reads CASSHGDSRIGNTIYF. The CDR3 bases are TGTGCCAGCAGCCATGGCGACAGCCGAATCGGAAACACCATATATTTT.